These T cell receptor beta chains were read from a single sample in a study of shared clonotypes between healthy human individuals. The assay was immunoSEQ multiplex PCR, and TCRdb's table has in-frame clones only and misses some. Among more than 1.2 million clones listed, 98% were seen once. Sequenced material: naive CD4+ T cells sorted from blood. The receptor set was obtained from a young man in good health. CDR3s include the opening cysteine and the closing phenylalanine or tryptophan. The D gene is left open where the match is weak. Clone size is given for some rows only: seen once, a few or many times, or a class if the clone is expanded.

D gene	V gene	clone size	J gene	CDR3 protein	CDR3 DNA
-	TRBV19	-	TRBJ2-7	CATSGASSYEQYF	TGTGCCACTTCGGGAGCCAGCTCCTACGAGCAGTACTTC
-	TRBV9	once	TRBJ2-1	CASSAHWWFEQFF	TGTGCCAGCAGCGCCCACTGGTGGTTTGAGCAGTTCTTC
-	TRBV6-5	-	TRBJ1-4	CASSYGGRGKLFF	TGTGCCAGCAGTTACGGGGGTCGTGGAAAACTGTTTTTT
-	TRBV11-2	-	TRBJ1-1	CASSSRVGTEAFF	TGTGCCAGCAGCTCTCGGGTAGGCACTGAAGCTTTCTTT
TRBD2	TRBV9	-	TRBJ2-1	CASSLRTSGYNEQFF	TGTGCCAGCAGCCTACGGACTAGCGGTTACAATGAGCAGTTCTTC
TRBD2	TRBV25-1	-	TRBJ2-7	CASIRSGRYEQYF	TGTGCCAGCATACGTAGCGGGAGGTACGAGCAGTACTTC
-	TRBV6-1	-	TRBJ2-3	CASSRVGRTDTQYF	TGTGCCAGCAGTCGAGTAGGCCGCACAGATACGCAGTATTTT
-	TRBV5-4	-	TRBJ1-2	CASSTDKNYGYTF	TGTGCCAGCAGCACCGACAAGAACTATGGCTACACCTTC
TRBD2	TRBV5-1	-	TRBJ2-1	CASRFGTSGIFNNEQFF	TGCGCCAGCAGATTCGGGACTAGCGGGATTTTCAACAATGAGCAGTTCTTC
TRBD1	TRBV18	-	TRBJ1-4	CASSPRVGTGSEKLFF	TGTGCCAGCTCACCACGGGTCGGGACAGGATCTGAAAAACTGTTTTTT
-	TRBV5-6	-	TRBJ1-1	CASSLLHFEAFF	TGTGCCAGCAGCTTGTTACATTTTGAAGCTTTCTTT
-	TRBV2	-	TRBJ1-1	CASSVKGGGNTEAFF	TGTGCCAGCAGTGTCAAGGGGGGTGGGAACACTGAAGCTTTCTTT
-	TRBV4-1	-	TRBJ2-5	CASSQDYGGRQTQYF	TGCGCCAGCAGCCAAGATTACGGTGGAAGGCAGACCCAGTACTTC
-	TRBV18	-	TRBJ1-1	CASSPSTVTEAFF	TGTGCCAGCTCACCATCAACGGTCACTGAAGCTTTCTTT
-	TRBV19	-	TRBJ1-5	CASSIGPKGAGIYSNQPQHF	TGTGCCAGTAGTATAGGGCCCAAGGGCGCGGGAATATATAGCAATCAGCCCCAGCATTTT
-	TRBV5-4	-	TRBJ2-3	CASSLAGTGTDTQYF	TGTGCCAGCAGCTTGGCGGGGACGGGAACAGATACGCAGTATTTT
-	TRBV28	-	TRBJ2-5	CASRVPAAETQYF	TGTGCCAGCAGAGTCCCGGCGGCCGAGACCCAGTACTTC
-	TRBV27	once	TRBJ1-1	CASGEAFF	TGTGCCAGCGGTGAAGCTTTCTTT
-	TRBV4-1	-	TRBJ2-3	CASMMSGTDTQYF	TGCGCCAGCATGATGTCTGGCACAGATACGCAGTATTTT
-	TRBV18	-	TRBJ2-4	CASRSTRFTTAKNIQYF	TGTGCCAGCCGATCGACACGATTTACGACAGCCAAAAACATTCAGTACTTC
-	TRBV28	-	TRBJ1-5	CASSSQDSSNQPQHF	TGTGCCAGCAGTTCCCAGGACAGTAGCAATCAGCCCCAGCATTTT
TRBD1	TRBV4-1	-	TRBJ2-5	CASSQAYQGVQETQYF	TGCGCCAGCAGCCAGGCCTATCAGGGGGTCCAAGAGACCCAGTACTTC
-	TRBV19	-	TRBJ2-7	CASGRPYEQYF	TGTGCCAGTGGTCGACCCTACGAGCAGTACTTC
-	TRBV10-3	-	TRBJ1-5	CAISDQGQPQHF	TGTGCCATCAGTGACCAGGGTCAGCCCCAGCATTTT
TRBD1	TRBV23-1	-	TRBJ2-6	CASTPGTGGRPGANVLTF	TGCGCCAGCACGCCCGGGACAGGGGGTAGACCTGGGGCCAACGTCCTGACTTTC
-	TRBV7-9	-	TRBJ2-7	CASSLAGSGTYEQYF	TGTGCCAGCAGCTTGGCGGGTAGCGGCACCTACGAGCAGTACTTC
-	TRBV19	-	TRBJ1-2	CASRGRGNYGYTF	TGTGCCAGTAGGGGCAGGGGTAACTATGGCTACACCTTC
-	TRBV19	-	TRBJ1-2	CASSMPLPDRNYGYTF	TGTGCCAGTAGTATGCCCCTCCCGGACAGAAACTATGGCTACACCTTC
TRBD2	TRBV6-1	-	TRBJ2-7	CASGRTSGSSNEQYF	TGTGCCAGCGGAAGAACTAGCGGGAGCTCCAACGAGCAGTACTTC
-	TRBV6-6	-	TRBJ2-3	CASSETLFRQTDTQYF	TGTGCCAGCAGCGAAACCCTATTTCGACAGACAGATACGCAGTATTTT
TRBD1	TRBV18	-	TRBJ1-4	CASSPKGDRPNEKLFF	TGTGCCAGCTCACCCAAAGGGGACAGACCTAATGAAAAACTGTTTTTT
-	TRBV6-1	-	TRBJ2-5	CASSFTETQYF	TGTGCCAGCAGCTTCACAGAGACCCAGTACTTC
-	TRBV10-1	-	TRBJ2-3	CASSDLSGSADTQYF	TGCGCCAGCAGTGATCTGTCGGGGAGTGCAGATACGCAGTATTTT
-	TRBV10-3	-	TRBJ2-7	CAISAIQGTHEQYF	TGTGCCATCAGTGCAATACAGGGCACCCACGAGCAGTACTTC
-	TRBV4-1	-	TRBJ1-1	CASSQDRQGPLIEAFF	TGCGCCAGCAGCCAAGATCGGCAGGGACCACTAATCGAAGCTTTCTTT
TRBD2	TRBV27	-	TRBJ2-5	CASSLRGGQETQYF	TGTGCCAGCAGTCTTAGGGGAGGGCAGGAGACCCAGTACTTC
-	TRBV10-2	-	TRBJ2-1	CASRKSAASYNEQFF	TGCGCCAGCCGTAAATCGGCGGCCTCCTACAATGAGCAGTTCTTC
-	TRBV7-9	-	TRBJ2-7	CASSFTRSYEQYF	TGTGCCAGCAGCTTCACCAGATCATACGAGCAGTACTTC
-	TRBV7-2	-	TRBJ1-1	CASSRSGGGTEAFF	TGTGCCAGCAGCCGGTCCGGAGGGGGCACTGAAGCTTTCTTT
TRBD1	TRBV18	-	TRBJ2-5	CASSRTGSSETQYF	TGTGCCAGCTCACGGACAGGGTCGTCGGAGACCCAGTACTTC
-	TRBV6-5	-	TRBJ1-3	CASSRYGLSGNTIYF	TGTGCCAGCAGTCGCTACGGCTTATCTGGAAACACCATATATTTT
TRBD2	TRBV10-3	-	TRBJ2-7	CAVGRTSGIYEQYF	TGTGCCGTCGGGCGGACTAGCGGGATTTACGAGCAGTACTTC
-	TRBV4-1	-	TRBJ1-1	CASSHTDREAFF	TGCGCCAGCAGCCACACGGACAGAGAAGCTTTCTTT
-	TRBV27	-	TRBJ2-2	CASSLTGIWGAAGELFF	TGTGCCAGCAGCTTAACAGGGATTTGGGGTGCGGCCGGGGAGCTGTTTTTT
-	TRBV19	-	TRBJ1-4	CASSMMRTTNEKLFF	TGTGCCAGTAGTATGATGAGGACCACTAATGAAAAACTGTTTTTT
-	TRBV28	-	TRBJ2-5	CASSSRAREGKETQYF	TGTGCCAGCAGTTCCCGGGCCAGAGAGGGTAAAGAGACCCAGTACTTC
-	TRBV7-2	once	TRBJ1-2	CASSLRDRYGYTF	TGTGCCAGCAGCTTACGAGACAGATATGGCTACACCTTC
-	TRBV7-2	-	TRBJ2-7	CASSLMGGVYEQYF	TGTGCCAGCAGCCTTATGGGCGGGGTCTACGAGCAGTACTTC
TRBD1	TRBV2	once	TRBJ1-2	CASSVTGDGYTF	TGTGCCAGCAGTGTTACAGGGGATGGCTACACCTTC
TRBD2	TRBV5-6	-	TRBJ2-1	CASSLVAGLAGEQFF	TGTGCCAGCAGCTTGGTCGCGGGACTAGCCGGCGAGCAGTTCTTC
TRBD2	TRBV14	-	TRBJ2-1	CASSFRLARYNEQFF	TGTGCCAGCAGCTTTCGACTAGCGAGGTACAATGAGCAGTTCTTC
TRBD1	TRBV11-2	-	TRBJ2-1	CASSLVLGQTYNEQFF	TGTGCCAGCAGCTTGGTGTTGGGACAGACCTACAATGAGCAGTTCTTC